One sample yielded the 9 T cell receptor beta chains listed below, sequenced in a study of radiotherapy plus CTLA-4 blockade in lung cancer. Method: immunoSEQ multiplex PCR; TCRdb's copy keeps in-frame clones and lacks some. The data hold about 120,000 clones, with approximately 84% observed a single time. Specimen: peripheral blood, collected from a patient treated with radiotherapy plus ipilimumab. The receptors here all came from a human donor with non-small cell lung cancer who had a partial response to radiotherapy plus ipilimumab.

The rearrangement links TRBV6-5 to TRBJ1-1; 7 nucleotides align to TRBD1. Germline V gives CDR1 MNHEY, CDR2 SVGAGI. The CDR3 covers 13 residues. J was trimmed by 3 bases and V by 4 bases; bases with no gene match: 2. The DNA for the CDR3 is TGTGCCAGCAGTTGGCAGGGGGACACTGAAGCTTTCTTT. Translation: CASSWQGDTEAFF.

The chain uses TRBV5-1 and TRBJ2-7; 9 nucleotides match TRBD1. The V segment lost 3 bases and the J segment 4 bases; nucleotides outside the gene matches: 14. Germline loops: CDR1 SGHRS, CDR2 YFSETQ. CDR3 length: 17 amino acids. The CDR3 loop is CASSSKPSGTGNYEQYF. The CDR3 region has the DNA TGCGCCAGCAGCTCCAAACCGTCCGGGACAGGGAATTACGAGCAGTACTTC.

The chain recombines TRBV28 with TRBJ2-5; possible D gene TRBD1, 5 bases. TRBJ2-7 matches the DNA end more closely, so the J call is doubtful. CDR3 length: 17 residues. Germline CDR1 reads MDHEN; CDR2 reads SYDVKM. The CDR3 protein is CASSLPGRVGAPYEQYF. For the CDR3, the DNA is TGTGCCAGCAGTTTACCTGGAAGGGTAGGGGCCCCTTACGAGCAGTACTTC.

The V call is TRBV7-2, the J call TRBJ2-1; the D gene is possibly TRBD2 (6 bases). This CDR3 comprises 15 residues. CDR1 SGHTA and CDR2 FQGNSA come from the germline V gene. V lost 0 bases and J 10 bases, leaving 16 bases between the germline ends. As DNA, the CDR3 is TGTGCCAGCAGCTTAGCGTATGGTGGCCTAGCGGAGCAGTTCTTC. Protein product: CASSLAYGGLAEQFF.

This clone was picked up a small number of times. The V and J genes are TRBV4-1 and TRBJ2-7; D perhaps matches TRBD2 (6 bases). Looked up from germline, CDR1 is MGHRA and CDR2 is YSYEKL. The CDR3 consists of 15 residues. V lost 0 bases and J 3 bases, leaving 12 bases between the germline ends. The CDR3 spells CASSQDILGGYEQYV. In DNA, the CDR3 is TGCGCCAGCAGCCAAGATATCCTGGGAGGCTACGAGCAGTACGTC.

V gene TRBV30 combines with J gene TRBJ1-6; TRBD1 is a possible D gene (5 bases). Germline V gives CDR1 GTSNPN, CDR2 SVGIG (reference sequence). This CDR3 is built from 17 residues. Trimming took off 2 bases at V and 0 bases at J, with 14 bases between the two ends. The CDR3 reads CAWSHSGLGSYNSPLHF. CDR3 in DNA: TGTGCCTGGAGTCATTCAGGGCTGGGCTCCTATAATTCACCCCTCCACTTT.

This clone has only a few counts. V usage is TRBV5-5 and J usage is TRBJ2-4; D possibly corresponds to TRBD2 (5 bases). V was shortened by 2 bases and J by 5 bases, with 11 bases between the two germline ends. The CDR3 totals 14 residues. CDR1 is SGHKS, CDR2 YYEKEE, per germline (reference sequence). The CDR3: CASSFSGNQNIQYF. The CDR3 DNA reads TGTGCCAGCAGCTTTTCCGGGAACCAAAACATTCAGTACTTC.

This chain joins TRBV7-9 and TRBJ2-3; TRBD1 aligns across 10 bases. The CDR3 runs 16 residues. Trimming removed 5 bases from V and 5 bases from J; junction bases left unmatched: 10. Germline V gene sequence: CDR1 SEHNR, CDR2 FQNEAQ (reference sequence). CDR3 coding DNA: TGTGCCAGCAGCGAATACGCGACAGGGGGCGGAGATACGCAGTATTTT. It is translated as CASSEYATGGGDTQYF.

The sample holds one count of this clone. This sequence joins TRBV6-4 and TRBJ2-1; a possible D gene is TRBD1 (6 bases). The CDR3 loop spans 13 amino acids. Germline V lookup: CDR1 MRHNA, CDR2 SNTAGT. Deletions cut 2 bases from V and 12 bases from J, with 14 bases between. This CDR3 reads CASSDMGAPSQFF. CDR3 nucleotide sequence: TGTGCCAGCAGTGACATGGGGGCGCCGTCGCAGTTCTTC.